This T cell receptor (beta chain) was retrieved from a study of T cells in Graves' hyperthyroidism and ophthalmopathy. TCR beta CDR3 sequences were amplified from RNA transcripts. An initial round of RT-PCR targeting the TCR CDR3 relied on the HTBI primer set. Using its own MiXCR run on the multiplex PCR reads, TCRdb lists one record per CDR3 protein. The data contain some 380,000 distinct CDR3 sequences, around an eighth of them seen just once; the ten biggest clones take up around 21%. J lost 0 bases, V lost 4 bases, and 14 bases had no gene match. This CDR3 is built from 18 residues. Germline CDR1 reads SGDLS; CDR2 reads YYNGEE.

The sequenced sample consisted of blood. The clonotype comes from a young man with Graves' hyperthyroidism that later progressed to Graves' ophthalmopathy. The gene calls are TRBV9 and TRBJ2-7, with 9 bases fitting TRBD1. CDR3 region: CASSQDRGNPPGSYEQYF. CDR3 in DNA: TGTGCCAGCAGCCAAGACAGGGGGAACCCGCCCGGCTCCTACGAGCAGTACTTC.